This T cell receptor beta chain appears in the sequencing data of a study of blood T cell repertoires in COVID-19. Background on the study: Collection of acute and convalescent COVID-19 samples took place in the United States, Italy and Spain. T cells, B-cell-depleted T cells, or PBMCs provided the cDNA or gDNA that served as material.

How the authors handled the data: Cell counts per sample came from amplifying reference gene primers. The protocol was immunoSEQ multiplex PCR, while the TCRdb copy is restricted to in-frame clones and leaves out a portion. That table is the source of V, J and clone size, and D and trimming were worked out from the DNA. The sample consists of 150,000 to 200,000 clones, 80% to 90% of them appearing once. Trimming pared 2 bases from V and 11 bases from J, leaving 19 bases between. The CDR3 consists of 15 residues. From germline, CDR1 is MNHEY and CDR2 SVGAGI. Specimen: peripheral blood. The rearrangement uses TRBV6-5 and TRBJ1-3, with D tentatively TRBD1 (5 bases). The receptor's source is a man in his sixties with acute or convalescent COVID-19. CDR3: CASSYSGTGGRAIYF. The CDR3 bases are TGTGCCAGCAGTTACAGTGGGACCGGGGGACGGGCCATATATTTT.